This T cell receptor (beta chain) emerged from a study of T cell responses to AZD1222 COVID-19 vaccine. Overall study findings and caveats: Spike-specific TCR breadth and depth grew following two AZD1222 doses. Baseline serology detected seropositivity in only a handful of AZD1222 recipients.

This clone was found once. Its antigen is currently unknown. Trimming cost V 0 bases and J 6 bases, with 20 bases left between them. Per the germline V gene, CDR1 is LGHDT and CDR2 is YNNKEL (reference sequence). This CDR3 is built from 18 residues. Clones were read by immunoSEQ multiplex PCR, and TCRdb kept only the in-frame ones, dropping some. The table shows under 150,000 clones, with roughly nine tenths occurring only once. The sequencing used peripheral blood, collected 28 days after the second AZD1222 dose. The clonotype originates from an adult who received the AZD1222 COVID-19 vaccine. The chain couples TRBV3-1 (or the pseudogene TRBV3-2) to TRBJ2-2, with D perhaps assigned TRBD1 or TRBD2 (5 bases each). CDR3 DNA: TGTGCCAGCAGCCAAGAGAAGGGACCCGGTCTAAATTCCGGGGAGCTGTTTTTT. Protein product: CASSQEKGPGLNSGELFF.